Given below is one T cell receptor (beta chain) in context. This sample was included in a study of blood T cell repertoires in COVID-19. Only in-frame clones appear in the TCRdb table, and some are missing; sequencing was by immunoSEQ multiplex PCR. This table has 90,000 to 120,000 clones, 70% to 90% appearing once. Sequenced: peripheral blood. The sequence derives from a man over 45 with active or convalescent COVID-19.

CDR3 sequence reads: CASSLVSVNEQFF. CDR3 coding DNA: TGTGCCAGCAGCTTAGTGTCAGTAAATGAGCAGTTCTTC. V and J are TRBV7-9 and TRBJ2-1; D gene uncertain. V was pared by 1 base and J by 7 bases, with 8 bases between. This CDR3 is built from 13 residues. CDR1 SEHNR and CDR2 FQNEAQ come from the germline V gene (reference sequence).